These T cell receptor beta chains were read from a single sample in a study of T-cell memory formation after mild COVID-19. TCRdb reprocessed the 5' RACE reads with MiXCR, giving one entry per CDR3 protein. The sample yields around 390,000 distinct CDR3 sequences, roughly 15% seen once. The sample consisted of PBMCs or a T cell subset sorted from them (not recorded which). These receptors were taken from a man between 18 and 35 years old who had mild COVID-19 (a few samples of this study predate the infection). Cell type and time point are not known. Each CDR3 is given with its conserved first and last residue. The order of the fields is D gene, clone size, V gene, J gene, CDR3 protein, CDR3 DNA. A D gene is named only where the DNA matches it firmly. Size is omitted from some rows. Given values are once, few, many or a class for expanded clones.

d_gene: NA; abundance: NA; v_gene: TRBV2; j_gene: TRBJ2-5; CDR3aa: CASSLLTGLQETQYF; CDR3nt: TGTGCCAGCAGTTTGCTGACAGGCCTCCAAGAGACCCAGTACTTC
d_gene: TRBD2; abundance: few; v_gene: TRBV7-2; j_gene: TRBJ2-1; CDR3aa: CASSTSGGRSYNEQFF; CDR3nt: TGTGCCAGCAGCACTAGCGGGGGGCGCTCCTACAATGAGCAGTTCTTC
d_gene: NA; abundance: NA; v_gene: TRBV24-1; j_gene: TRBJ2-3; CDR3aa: CATSDGARGGGDTQYF; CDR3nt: TGTGCCACCAGTGATGGGGCAAGAGGCGGCGGAGATACGCAGTATTTT
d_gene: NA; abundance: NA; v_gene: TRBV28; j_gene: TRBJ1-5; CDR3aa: CASSLPRWGNQPQHF; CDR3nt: TGTGCCAGCAGCCTCCCCCGTTGGGGCAATCAGCCCCAGCATTTT
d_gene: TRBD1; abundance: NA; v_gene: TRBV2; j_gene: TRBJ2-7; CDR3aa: CASSETGAGYEQYF; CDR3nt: TGTGCCAGCAGTGAAACAGGGGCGGGCTACGAGCAGTACTTC
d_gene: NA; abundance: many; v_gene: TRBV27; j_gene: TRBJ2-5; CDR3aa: CASSSPASLETQYF; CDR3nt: TGTGCCAGCAGTTCCCCGGCGAGCCTAGAGACCCAGTACTTC
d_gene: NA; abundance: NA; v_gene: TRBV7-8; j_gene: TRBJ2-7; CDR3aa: CASSPREGEDYEQYF; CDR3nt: TGTGCCAGCAGCCCCAGGGAAGGGGAGGACTACGAGCAGTACTTC
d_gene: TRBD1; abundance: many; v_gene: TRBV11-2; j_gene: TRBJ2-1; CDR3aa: CASRQGAYNEQFF; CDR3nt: TGTGCCAGCCGACAGGGGGCTTACAATGAGCAGTTCTTC
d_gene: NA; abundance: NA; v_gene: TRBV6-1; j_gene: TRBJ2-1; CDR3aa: CASSERGFQRNEQFF; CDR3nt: TGTGCCAGCAGTGAACGAGGGTTTCAAAGGAATGAGCAGTTCTTC
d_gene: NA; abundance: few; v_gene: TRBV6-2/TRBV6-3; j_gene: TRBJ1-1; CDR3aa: CASSLGIGAFF; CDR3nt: TGTGCCAGCAGCCTCGGTATTGGAGCTTTCTTT
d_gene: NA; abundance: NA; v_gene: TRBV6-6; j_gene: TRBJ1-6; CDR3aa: CASSYPPNRLASNSPLHF; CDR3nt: TGTGCCAGCAGTTATCCGCCCAACAGACTTGCTTCTAATTCACCCCTCCACTTT
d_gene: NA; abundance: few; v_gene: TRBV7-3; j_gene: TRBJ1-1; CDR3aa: CASRRTLNTEAFF; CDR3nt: TGTGCCAGCAGAAGGACCTTGAACACTGAAGCTTTCTTT
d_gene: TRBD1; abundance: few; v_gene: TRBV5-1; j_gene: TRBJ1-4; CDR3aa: CASSAGQGKLFF; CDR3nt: TGCGCCAGCAGCGCCGGACAGGGGAAACTGTTTTTT
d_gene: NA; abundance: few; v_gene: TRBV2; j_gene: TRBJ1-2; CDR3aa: CASNSNGGGYGYTF; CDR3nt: TGTGCCAGCAACAGTAACGGGGGCGGCTATGGCTACACCTTC
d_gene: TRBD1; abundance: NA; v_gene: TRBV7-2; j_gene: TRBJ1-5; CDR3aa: CASSTRDRNQPQHF; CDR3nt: TGTGCCAGCAGCACCCGGGACAGGAATCAGCCCCAGCATTTT
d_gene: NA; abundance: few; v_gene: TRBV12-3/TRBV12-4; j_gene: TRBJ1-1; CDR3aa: CASSFDRTYTEAFF; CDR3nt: TGTGCCAGCAGTTTCGACAGGACTTACACTGAAGCTTTCTTT
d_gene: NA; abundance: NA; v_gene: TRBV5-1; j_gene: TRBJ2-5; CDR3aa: CASSLDTGEETQYF; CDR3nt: TGCGCCAGCAGCTTGGACACAGGAGAAGAGACCCAGTACTTC
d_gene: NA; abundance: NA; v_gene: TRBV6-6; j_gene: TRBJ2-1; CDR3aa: CASSTWGGNEQFF; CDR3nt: TGTGCCAGCAGCACGTGGGGAGGCAATGAGCAGTTCTTC
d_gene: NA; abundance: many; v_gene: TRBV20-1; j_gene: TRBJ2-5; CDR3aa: CSARRGDSQETQYF; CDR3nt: TGCAGTGCCCGGCGGGGGGACAGCCAAGAGACCCAGTACTTC
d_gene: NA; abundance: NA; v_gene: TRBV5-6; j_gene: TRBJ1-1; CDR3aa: CASSWGKGTEAFF; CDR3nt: TGTGCCAGCAGCTGGGGGAAGGGCACTGAAGCTTTCTTT
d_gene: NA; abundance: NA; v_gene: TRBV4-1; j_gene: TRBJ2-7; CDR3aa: CASSQDPAGTYEQYF; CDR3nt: TGCGCCAGCAGCCAAGATCCCGCCGGAACCTACGAGCAGTACTTC
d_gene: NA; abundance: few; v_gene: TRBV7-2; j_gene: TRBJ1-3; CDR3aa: CASSFDAAISGNTIYF; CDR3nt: TGTGCCAGCAGCTTTGACGCGGCGATCTCTGGAAACACCATATATTTT
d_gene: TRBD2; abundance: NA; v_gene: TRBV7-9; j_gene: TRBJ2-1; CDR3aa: CASSLLAGGLHEQFF; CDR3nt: TGTGCCAGCAGCCTACTAGCGGGGGGGCTCCATGAGCAGTTCTTC
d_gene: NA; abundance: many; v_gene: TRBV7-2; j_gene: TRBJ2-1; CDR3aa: CASRPVGVNEQFF; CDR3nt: TGTGCCAGCCGTCCGGTTGGGGTCAATGAGCAGTTCTTC
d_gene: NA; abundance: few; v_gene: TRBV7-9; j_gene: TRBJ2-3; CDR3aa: CASSSLGREQDTQYF; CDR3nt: TGTGCCAGCAGCTCCCTGGGTAGGGAGCAGGATACGCAGTATTTT
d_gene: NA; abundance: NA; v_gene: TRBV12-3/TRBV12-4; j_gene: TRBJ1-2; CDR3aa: CASNTLNYGYTF; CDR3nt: TGTGCCAGCAATACACTGAACTATGGCTACACCTTC
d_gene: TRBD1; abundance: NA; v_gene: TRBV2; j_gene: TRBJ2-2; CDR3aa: CASSESGGGTGELFF; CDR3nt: TGTGCCAGCAGTGAATCAGGGGGCGGCACCGGGGAGCTGTTTTTT
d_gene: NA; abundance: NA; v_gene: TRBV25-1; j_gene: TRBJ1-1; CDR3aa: CASSDPSDGNTEAFF; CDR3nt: TGTGCCAGCAGTGACCCTTCGGACGGTAACACTGAAGCTTTCTTT
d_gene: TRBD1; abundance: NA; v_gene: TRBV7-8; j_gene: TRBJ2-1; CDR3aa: CASSFDRGFSEQFF; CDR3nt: TGTGCCAGCAGCTTTGACAGGGGGTTTAGTGAGCAGTTCTTC
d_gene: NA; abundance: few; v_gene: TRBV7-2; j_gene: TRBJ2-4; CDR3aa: CASRKGGPWNIQYF; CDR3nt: TGTGCCAGCCGGAAGGGGGGGCCTTGGAACATTCAGTACTTC
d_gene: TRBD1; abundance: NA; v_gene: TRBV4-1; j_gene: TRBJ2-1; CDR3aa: CASSPGQGAAEQFF; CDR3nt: TGCGCCAGCAGCCCAGGACAGGGGGCTGCTGAGCAGTTCTTC
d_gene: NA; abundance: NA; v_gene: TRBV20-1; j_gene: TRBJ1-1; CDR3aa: CSAWNPRNTEAFF; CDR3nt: TGCAGTGCATGGAACCCTCGGAACACTGAAGCTTTCTTT
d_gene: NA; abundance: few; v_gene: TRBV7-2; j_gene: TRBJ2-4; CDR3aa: CASSLEGGDIQYF; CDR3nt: TGTGCCAGCAGCTTAGAAGGGGGGGACATTCAGTACTTC
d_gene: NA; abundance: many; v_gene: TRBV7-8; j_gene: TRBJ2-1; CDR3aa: CASSLGGHSYNEQFF; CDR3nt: TGTGCCAGCAGCTTAGGGGGGCACTCCTACAATGAGCAGTTCTTC
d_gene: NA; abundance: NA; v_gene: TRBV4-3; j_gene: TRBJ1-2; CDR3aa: CASSQDLFNYGYTF; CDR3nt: TGCGCCAGCAGCCAAGATCTTTTTAACTATGGCTACACCTTC
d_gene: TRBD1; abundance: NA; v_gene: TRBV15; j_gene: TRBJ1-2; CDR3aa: CATSRDRGGAYGYTF; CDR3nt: TGTGCCACCAGCAGAGATCGAGGGGGCGCCTATGGCTACACCTTC
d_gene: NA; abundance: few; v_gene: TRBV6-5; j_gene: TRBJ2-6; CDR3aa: CASSQTGNSGANVLTF; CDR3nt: TGTGCCAGCAGCCAGACTGGCAACTCTGGGGCCAACGTCCTGACTTTC
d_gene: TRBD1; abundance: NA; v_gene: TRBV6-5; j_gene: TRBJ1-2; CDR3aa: CASSYSTGGNYGYTF; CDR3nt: TGTGCCAGCAGTTACTCGACAGGGGGCAACTATGGCTACACCTTC
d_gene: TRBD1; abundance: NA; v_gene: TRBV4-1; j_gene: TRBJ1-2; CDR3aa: CASSQETGGAYYGYTF; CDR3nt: TGCGCCAGCAGCCAAGAAACAGGGGGCGCGTACTATGGCTACACCTTC
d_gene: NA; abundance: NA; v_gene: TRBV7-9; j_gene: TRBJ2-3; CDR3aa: CASSFPEGASTDTQYF; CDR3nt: TGTGCCAGCAGCTTTCCGGAGGGCGCCTCCACAGATACGCAGTATTTT
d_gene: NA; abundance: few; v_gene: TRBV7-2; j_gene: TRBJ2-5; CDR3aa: CASSTDQSPQYF; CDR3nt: TGTGCCAGCAGCACGGACCAGAGTCCCCAGTACTTC
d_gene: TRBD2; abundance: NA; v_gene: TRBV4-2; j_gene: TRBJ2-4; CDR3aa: CASSQGGGSLVVKNIQYF; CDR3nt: TGTGCCAGCAGCCAAGGCGGGGGAAGCCTAGTGGTCAAAAACATTCAGTACTTC
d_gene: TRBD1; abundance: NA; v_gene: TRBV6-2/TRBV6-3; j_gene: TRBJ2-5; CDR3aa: CASLDYRGNRETQYF; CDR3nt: TGTGCCAGCTTAGATTACAGGGGGAATCGGGAGACCCAGTACTTC
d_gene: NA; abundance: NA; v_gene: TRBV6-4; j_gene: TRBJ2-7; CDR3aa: CASSMQGTLYEQYF; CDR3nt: TGTGCCAGCAGTATGCAGGGGACACTCTACGAGCAGTACTTC
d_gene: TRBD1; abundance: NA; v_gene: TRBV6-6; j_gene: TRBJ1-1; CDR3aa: CASGGQEGIYEAFF; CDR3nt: TGTGCCAGCGGCGGACAGGAGGGCATATATGAAGCTTTCTTT
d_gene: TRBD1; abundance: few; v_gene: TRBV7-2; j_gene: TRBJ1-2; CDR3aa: CASSLGDREANYGYTF; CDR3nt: TGTGCCAGCAGCTTAGGGGACAGGGAAGCTAACTATGGCTACACCTTC
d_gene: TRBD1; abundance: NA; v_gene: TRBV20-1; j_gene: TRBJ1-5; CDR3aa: CSARQGSMQPQHF; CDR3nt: TGCAGTGCCCGACAGGGCTCTATGCAGCCCCAGCATTTT
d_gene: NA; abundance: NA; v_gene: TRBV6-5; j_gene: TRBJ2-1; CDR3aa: CASSWGRQAYNEQFF; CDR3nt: TGTGCCAGCAGCTGGGGTAGACAGGCCTACAATGAGCAGTTCTTC
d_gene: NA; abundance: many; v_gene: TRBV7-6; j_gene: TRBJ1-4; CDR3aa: CASSSPNEKLFF; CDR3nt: TGTGCCAGCAGCTCCCCAAATGAAAAACTGTTTTTT
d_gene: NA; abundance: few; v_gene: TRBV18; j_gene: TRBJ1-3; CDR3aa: CASSPVFGSSGNTIYF; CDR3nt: TGTGCCAGCTCACCTGTGTTTGGTAGCTCTGGAAACACCATATATTTT
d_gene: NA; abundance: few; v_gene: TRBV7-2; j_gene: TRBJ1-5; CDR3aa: CASSLEGFNQPQHF; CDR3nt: TGTGCCAGCAGCTTAGAAGGGTTCAATCAGCCCCAGCATTTT
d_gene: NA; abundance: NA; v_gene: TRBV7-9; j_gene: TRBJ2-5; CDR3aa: CASSRSGGETQYF; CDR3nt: TGTGCCAGCAGTCGATCTGGGGGAGAGACCCAGTACTTC